This TCR beta chain stems from a study of CD8 T cells in ankylosing spondylitis. Overall study results and limits: What appeared characteristic of ankylosing spondylitis blood was a TCR beta motif of eight highly homologous variants. Significantly higher representation of disease-linked clones was reported for matched ankylosing spondylitis synovial fluid. Certain motif variants had earlier appeared in reactive arthritis synovial fluid and blood.

V gave up 5 bases and J gave up 0 bases, with 11 bases separating them. The germline V gene has CDR1 MDHEN and CDR2 SYDVKM. This CDR3 has 14 residues. Quantitative 5'-RACE was performed with molecular barcodes, and it yielded the TCR beta libraries. From the 5' RACE reads, TCRdb called clonotypes with MiXCR, one entry per CDR3 protein. This sample carries roughly 490,000 distinct CDR3 sequences, about 5.4% of them seen once, and the ten largest clones take roughly 3.2%. In this sample, this clonotype turned up many times. Its antigen is as yet unknown. This sequence originates from a male donor with ankylosing spondylitis. Sequenced material: blood, either unsorted or a sorted T cell fraction (not recorded which). The chain is built from TRBV28 and TRBJ2-7, with a possible D match to TRBD2 (5 bases). CDR3 in amino acids: CASSAGLGSYEQYF. The CDR3 DNA is TGTGCCAGCAGTGCCGGACTCGGCTCCTACGAGCAGTACTTC.